The 16 T cell receptor beta chains listed next were all sequenced from one sample in a study of early T cells in non-severe SARS-CoV-2 infection. From the 5' RACE reads, TCRdb called clonotypes with MiXCR, one entry per CDR3 protein. The table includes about 92,000 distinct CDR3 sequences, around a sixth detected once. The sequenced sample was whole blood. These receptors were obtained from an adult who was a healthcare worker with PCR-confirmed SARS-CoV-2 infection or an uninfected control (not recorded which).

The rearrangement uses TRBV2 and TRBJ1-1; no definite D call. Germline V CDR1 and CDR2: SNHLY, FYNNEI. V was pared by 0 bases and J by 6 bases, with 11 bases between. This CDR3 has 14 residues. The CDR3 bases are TGTGCCAGCAGTGAAGCGAAGAAAAAGGCTGAAGCTTTCTTT. Its protein product is CASSEAKKKAEAFF.

The chain carries TRBV12-3 or TRBV12-4 and TRBJ2-1; D perhaps matches TRBD1 (6 bases). The CDR3 contains 15 residues. The germline V and J ends were trimmed by 6 bases and 0 bases, with 12 bases remaining between them. The CDR3 sequence: CASRGGQGSYNEQFF. CDR3 DNA: TGTGCCAGCAGAGGGGGTCAGGGCTCCTACAATGAGCAGTTCTTC.

The chain combines TRBV3-1 with TRBJ2-7, with 7 bases aligning to TRBD2. The V and J ends lost 6 bases and 0 bases, in that order; junction bases with no gene match: 8. The CDR3 covers 15 residues. CDR1 is LGHDT, CDR2 YNNKEL, per germline (reference sequence). CDR3 in DNA: TGTGCCAGCAGTATATCTAGCGGACGCTCCTACGAGCAGTACTTC. As protein: CASSISSGRSYEQYF.

The V gene is TRBV5-5, the J gene TRBJ1-2; 8 positions match TRBD1. Germline V gives CDR1 SGHKS, CDR2 YYEKEE (reference sequence). The CDR3 length is 17 residues. Trimming cost V 0 bases and J 0 bases; bases outside gene matches: 7. CDR3 sequence reads: CASSLVTGGYSNYGYTF. CDR3 coding DNA: TGTGCCAGCAGCTTGGTTACAGGGGGATATTCTAACTATGGCTACACCTTC.

This clonotype was observed a few times. The J gene is TRBJ2-5, the V gene TRBV29-1; D is unresolved. Germline CDR1 SQVTM, CDR2 ANQGSEA. CDR3 length: 12 residues. The V and J ends lost 4 bases and 5 bases respectively, with 11 bases between them. The chain's CDR3 is CSVVPAEETQYF. In DNA, the CDR3 is TGCAGCGTTGTCCCCGCGGAGGAGACCCAGTACTTC.

This clonotype was counted between two and nine times. The chain employs TRBV6-2 or TRBV6-3 and TRBJ2-5; 9 bases agree with TRBD1. CDR3 length equals 17 residues. V was pared by 0 bases and J by 0 bases, with 5 bases of the junction left unmatched. Germline CDR1 is MNHEY and CDR2 is SVGEGT. The CDR3 nucleotides read TGTGCCAGCAGTTACTCGCGGGACAGGGAAAACCAAGAGACCCAGTACTTC. Protein product: CASSYSRDRENQETQYF.

This clonotype was seen a few times. The chain couples TRBV5-1 to TRBJ2-5; D not resolved. CDR1 SGHRS and CDR2 YFSETQ come from the germline V gene. The CDR3 is made up of 14 amino acids. The V gene lost 3 bases and the J gene lost 2 bases, with 11 bases spanning the gap. The CDR3 DNA reads as TGCGCCAGCAGCTACTCCGGAATACAAGAGACCCAGTACTTC. Its protein is CASSYSGIQETQYF.

In this sample, this clonotype turned up a few times. The chain recombines TRBV24-1 with TRBJ2-3, with D hard to call. The CDR3 contains 12 residues. CDR1 and CDR2 (germline): KGHDR, SFDVKD. The V end lost 0 bases, the J end lost 6 bases, and 3 bases lay between the germline ends. The CDR3: CATSDLRDTQYF. CDR3 DNA: TGTGCCACCAGTGATTTGCGGGATACGCAGTATTTT.

The sample holds a few counts of this clonotype. The chain uses TRBV28 and TRBJ2-7; 8 nucleotides line up with TRBD1. This CDR3 contains 16 residues. The germline V gene encodes CDR1 MDHEN and CDR2 SYDVKM. The V segment lost 2 bases and the J segment 2 bases; nucleotides outside the gene matches: 8. As DNA, the CDR3 is TGTGCCAGCAGTTTACCATCCGGGACAGGTACCTACGAGCAGTACTTC. Protein product: CASSLPSGTGTYEQYF.

J is TRBJ1-2 and V is TRBV20-1; D gene ambiguous. Trimming removed 6 bases from V and 0 bases from J, with 17 bases in between. Germline V lookup: CDR1 DFQATT, CDR2 SNEGSKA (reference sequence). The CDR3 has 15 amino acids. The CDR3 loop is CSAPTHPSPNYGYTF. The CDR3 coding sequence is TGCAGTGCCCCGACCCATCCCTCACCTAACTATGGCTACACCTTC.

This sequence joins TRBV19 and TRBJ2-5, with D tentatively TRBD2 (6 bases). This CDR3 region has 16 residues. Per the germline V gene, CDR1 is LNHDA and CDR2 is SQIVND (reference sequence). The V and J ends lost 6 bases and 4 bases respectively, with 21 bases between them. CDR3 sequence reads: CASSPDRGTTRETQYF. The DNA for the CDR3 is TGTGCCAGTAGCCCGGACCGGGGGACGACCAGAGAGACCCAGTACTTC.

Here the CDR3 reads CASSTLAGANTGELFF. The CDR3 DNA reads TGTGCCAGCAGCACACTAGCGGGGGCGAACACCGGGGAGCTGTTTTTT. The V gene is TRBV7-2, the J gene TRBJ2-2; 11 nucleotides line up with TRBD2. The CDR3 contains 16 residues. Per germline, CDR1 SGHTA and CDR2 FQGNSA. V shed 5 bases, J shed 0 bases, and the junction held 2 bases outside the gene matches.

This clonotype appeared a few times. The genes are TRBV7-9 and TRBJ2-7; the D is unclear. Germline V gene data show CDR1 as SEHNR and CDR2 as FQNEAQ (reference sequence). Trimming removed 3 bases at V and 0 bases at J, with 9 bases between. The CDR3 is 14 residues long. CDR3: CASSFQQSSYEQYF. CDR3 in DNA: TGTGCCAGCAGCTTCCAACAGAGCTCCTACGAGCAGTACTTC.

CDR3 nucleotide sequence: TGTGCCAGCAGCCCTGGGACAGGGGGCGTCTATGGCTACACCTTC. Translated, it gives CASSPGTGGVYGYTF. V is TRBV13 and J is TRBJ1-2; 12 positions agree with TRBD1. CDR3 length: 15 amino acids. CDR1 PRHDT and CDR2 FYEKMQ come from the germline V gene (reference sequence). V trimming: 5 bases; J trimming: 4 bases; junction bases outside the gene matches: 5. Using reference TRBV13 and TRBJ1-2 for the parts outside the CDR3, the full variable domain is AAGVIQSPRHLIKEKRETATLKCYPIPRHDTVYWYQQGPGQDPQFLISFYEKMQSDKGSIPDRFSAQQFSDYHSELNMSSLELGDSALYFCASSPGTGGVYGYTFGSGTRLTVV.

This clonotype was observed a few times. The chain joins TRBV2 to TRBJ1-1; 7 bases fit TRBD1. Germline CDR1 reads SNHLY; CDR2 reads FYNNEI. With 10 bases clipped from V and 1 base from J, the junction kept 6 bases outside the gene matches. The CDR3 is 13 amino acids. CDR3 region: CAKPGQTNTEAFF. CDR3 bases: TGTGCCAAACCGGGACAGACGAACACTGAAGCTTTCTTT.

The chain employs TRBV7-9 and TRBJ2-1, with 13 bases fitting TRBD2. V shed 5 bases, J shed 8 bases, and the junction held 6 bases outside the gene matches. This CDR3 is built from 15 residues. CDR1 SEHNR and CDR2 FQNEAQ come from the germline V gene (reference sequence). In DNA, the CDR3 is TGTGCCAGCAGCCGATGGACTAGCGGGGGCGATGAGCAGTTCTTC. It translates to CASSRWTSGGDEQFF.